Listed below are T cell receptor beta chains from one sample, sequenced in a study of long-term antiretroviral therapy in people with HIV. Clones were read by immunoSEQ multiplex PCR, and TCRdb kept only the in-frame ones, dropping some. Altogether 20,000 to 25,000 clones are present, 76% being singletons, with the ten largest covering about 5.2%. The sample was unsorted PBMCs, taken 0.5 years after starting antiretroviral therapy. The receptor set was obtained from a woman between 40 and 55 years old with HIV. CDR3s include the opening cysteine and the closing phenylalanine or tryptophan. The D gene is left open where the match is weak. A clone size is listed for some rows: how often the clone was seen (once, few, many), or a class if it is expanded.

V,J,size,D,CDR3,DNA
TRBV11-2,TRBJ1-1,-,-,CASSSKLGVNTEAFF,TGTGCCAGCAGCTCAAAACTAGGGGTGAACACTGAAGCTTTCTTT
TRBV10-3,TRBJ2-3,-,TRBD2,CAISKLAGGNTDTQYF,TGTGCCATCAGTAAACTGGCGGGGGGGAACACAGATACGCAGTATTTT
TRBV7-3,TRBJ1-2,-,-,CASSLTQGVGYTF,TGTGCCAGCAGCTTAACCCAGGGCGTTGGCTACACCTTC
TRBV6-1,TRBJ1-6,once,TRBD1,CASSAGTVYNSPLHF,TGTGCCAGCAGTGCGGGGACAGTCTATAATTCACCCCTCCACTTT
TRBV13,TRBJ1-1,few,TRBD1,CASSSRTGYMNTEAFF,TGTGCCAGCAGCTCCAGGACAGGGTATATGAACACTGAAGCTTTCTTT
TRBV27,TRBJ2-7,-,TRBD1,CASSLSGTDIYEQYF,TGTGCCAGCAGTTTGTCCGGGACAGACATCTACGAGCAGTACTTC
TRBV28,TRBJ2-5,-,-,CASSSRVTTPETQYF,TGTGCCAGCAGTTCCCGAGTGACTACTCCAGAGACCCAGTACTTC
TRBV18,TRBJ1-2,-,TRBD1,CASSPDGTANGYTF,TGTGCCAGCTCACCAGATGGGACAGCAAATGGCTACACCTTC
TRBV5-5,TRBJ2-3,-,TRBD2,CASSLGTSGGIDTQYF,TGTGCCAGCAGCTTGGGCACTAGCGGGGGGATAGATACGCAGTATTTT
TRBV5-1,TRBJ1-1,-,-,CASGSGDTEAFF,TGCGCCAGCGGGTCGGGGGACACTGAAGCTTTCTTT